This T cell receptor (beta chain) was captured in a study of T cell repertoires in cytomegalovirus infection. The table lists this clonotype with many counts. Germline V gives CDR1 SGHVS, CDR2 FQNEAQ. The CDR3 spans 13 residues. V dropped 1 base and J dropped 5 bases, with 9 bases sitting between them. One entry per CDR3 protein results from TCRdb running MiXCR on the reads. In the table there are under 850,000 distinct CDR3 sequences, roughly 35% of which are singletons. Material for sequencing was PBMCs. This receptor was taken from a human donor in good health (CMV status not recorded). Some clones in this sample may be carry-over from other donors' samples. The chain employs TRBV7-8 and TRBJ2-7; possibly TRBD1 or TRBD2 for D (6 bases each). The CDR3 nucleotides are TGTGCCAGCAGCTTAGTTCGGGGGCACGAGCAGTACTTC. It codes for CASSLVRGHEQYF.